This TCR beta chain derives from a study of blood T cell repertoires in COVID-19. The CDR3 runs 17 residues. CDR1 is MNHEY and CDR2 is SVGEGT in the germline V gene. With 2 bases removed from V and 2 bases from J, the gap between germline ends came to 15 bases. Authors' methods: Nucleated cell number was recorded as an estimate derived from reference gene primer amplification. Profiled with immunoSEQ multiplex PCR; TCRdb holds only in-frame clones, not every one. The D gene and trimming were derived from the DNA, and the V and J assignments and clone size from that table. The sample holds 150,000 to 200,000 clones, about 87% seen once.

This TCR came from a woman in her 70s with COVID-19, enrolled during active disease. The specimen was peripheral blood. V and J are TRBV6-2 or TRBV6-3 and TRBJ2-2; D may be TRBD2 (5 bases). CDR3 DNA: TGTGCCAGCAGTTACGACACCCACGGGGTTAACACCGGGGAGCTGTTTTTT. Translated: CASSYDTHGVNTGELFF.